This TCR beta chain was captured by sequencing in a study of monozygotic twins with inflammatory bowel disease (dated by TCRdb to the late 2010s). For context, the study as a whole: In total, roughly 30 monozygotic twin pairs made up the full study: 19 Danish pairs, all IBD-discordant, plus nine German pairs, of which four were IBD-concordant and five were IBD-discordant. Each individual had, on average, about 151 000 unique TCRalpha sequences and 181 000 unique TCRbeta sequences available for analysis. The search for disease-associated traits relied mainly on comparing, within discordant pairs, IBD patients with their genetically identical healthy co-twins. General conclusions and limits of the study: Distinction between different T cell subtypes could not be achieved in the analysis. Measured by the inverse Simpson index, TCRbeta repertoire diversity was lower in IBD patients than in their healthy co-twins. Repertoire similarity did not differ between concordant and discordant twins, which could be due to limited statistical power. Background noise and inter-individual variability may have been introduced into the repertoires by the differing immunosuppressive treatments among patients. No single strong signal or clonotype linked to IBD turned up in the results, so the idea that one exists was not supported. Compared with healthy twins, IBD patients had fewer clonotypes in common with other individuals, a difference most pronounced in patients showing signs of disease activity.

Comments on this clonotype: The target of this receptor is not known.

The CDR3, cysteine through phenylalanine, is 13 amino acids long. DNA was not recorded. Library prep was done by 5' RACE. For each TCR library, 3,000 to 4,000 ng of total RNA was used. For each sample, cDNA synthesis with SMARTScribe reverse transcriptase was split into eight separate reactions. During cDNA synthesis, template switching introduced unique molecular identifiers that contained a 6-nucleotide sample barcode. Amplification of TCRalpha and TCRbeta cDNA involved two nested PCRs of 16 and 9 cycles, and each PCR was followed by bead purification. Before amplification, cDNA was treated with uracil DNA-glycosylase and purified using the QIAquick PCR purification kit. In the second PCR, Illumina TruSeq-compatible adapters and sample-specific barcodes were added. Library quality and concentration were assessed using TapeStation and Qubit, and about 4.7 ng of each library was pooled. Sequencing of pooled libraries was carried out on an Illumina HiSeq2500 single-index Rapid Run using 2 x 100 bp reads and custom sequencing primers. From the authors' description of their analysis: PCR and sequencing errors were corrected by UMI-based consensus assembly using MiGEC version 1.2.6. V(D)J alignment, clonotype assembly and CDR3 extraction were performed with MiXCR version 2.1.1. To normalise gene usage, clonotype sharing and MAIT/NKT TCR abundance, the top 1000, 10 000 and 20 000 clonotypes in each sample were analysed. After downsampling to 27 000 UMIs, diversity was calculated as the inverse Simpson index using the vegan R package. Paired Mann-Whitney U tests were applied to discordant twin pairs, with Benjamini-Hochberg correction for multiple testing. After reprocessing by TCRdb, each CDR3 protein sequence is one entry, and no DNA is given. The V and J calls, along with clone size, are taken from TCRdb and not from the paper's own processing. The sample's table lists a count of approximately 200,000 distinct CDR3 sequences. Of the sample, 7.7% is held by the ten largest clones.

From each donor, a roughly 2.6 ml peripheral blood sample was collected into PAXgene tubes and stored at -80 degrees C. Without any T cell sorting, total RNA was extracted from whole blood using the PAXgene blood miRNA kit on an automated QIAcube. Peripheral blood from monozygotic twin pairs concordant or discordant for inflammatory bowel disease was subjected to deep TCRalpha and TCRbeta repertoire profiling with unique molecular barcoding. For every twin pair, smoking habits were documented, and each individual was categorised as a current, former or never smoker. Recombination joined TRBV12-3 or TRBV12-4 with TRBJ2-1; TCRdb calls TRBD1, which cannot be checked without DNA. The clonotype originates from a human donor with ulcerative colitis or Crohn's disease, or a healthy co-twin of an affected twin (not recorded which). Source material: blood. CDR3 sequence: CASSSSDRREQFF.